Below, 5 T cell receptor beta chains from the same sample are listed, as sequenced in a study of blood T cell repertoires in COVID-19. Assay used: immunoSEQ multiplex PCR; TCRdb lists only in-frame clones, some missing. In the table there are about 210,000 clones, roughly nine tenths of which are singletons. The sample consisted of peripheral blood. Receptors were obtained from a man aged 30-40 years with acute or convalescent COVID-19.

The chain is built from TRBV6-5 and TRBJ1-6; 9 bases map to TRBD1. The CDR3 length is 15 residues. With V trimmed by 8 bases and J by 7 bases, 9 bases remained unmatched. Per germline, CDR1 MNHEY and CDR2 SVGAGI. This CDR3 is CASLGLGTGNSPLHF. The CDR3 DNA sequence: TGTGCCAGCCTGGGTCTAGGGACAGGGAATTCACCCCTCCACTTT.

The rearrangement links TRBV27 to TRBJ2-3, with 9 positions matching TRBD1. Germline lookup yields CDR1 MNHEY and CDR2 SMNVEV (reference sequence). This CDR3 spans 15 amino acids. The V segment lost 5 bases and the J segment 2 bases; nucleotides outside the gene matches: 5. This chain's CDR3 is CASSPQGANTDTQYF. The DNA for the CDR3 is TGTGCCAGCAGTCCACAGGGGGCAAACACAGATACGCAGTATTTT.

The V call is TRBV19, the J call TRBJ2-1, with D possibly matching TRBD2 (6 bases). Per the germline V gene, CDR1 is LNHDA and CDR2 is SQIVND (reference sequence). CDR3 length: 15 amino acids. V lost 3 bases and J 4 bases, leaving 13 bases between the germline ends. The CDR3: CASSIQGGLYNEQFF. The CDR3 DNA sequence: TGTGCCAGTAGTATTCAGGGAGGACTATACAATGAGCAGTTCTTC.

The V call is TRBV18, the J call TRBJ1-2; TRBD1 agrees at 8 bases. The length of the CDR3 is 14 residues. V was pared by 2 bases and J by 8 bases, with 7 bases of the junction left unmatched. Germline V gene lookup returns CDR1 KGHSH and CDR2 LQKENI. CDR3 amino acids: CASSPMDRVHGYTF. The CDR3 coding sequence is TGTGCCAGCTCACCAATGGACAGGGTTCACGGCTACACCTTC.

This chain uses TRBV25-1 with TRBJ2-7; the D is unclear. Trimming took 4 bases from V and 3 from J, leaving 7 bases between them. The CDR3 sequence is 12 residues long. Per the germline V gene, CDR1 is MGHDK and CDR2 is SYGVNS. The chain's CDR3 is CASSVAGYEQYF. The CDR3 region has the DNA TGTGCCAGCAGTGTGGCAGGCTACGAGCAGTACTTC.